The 21 T cell receptor beta chains below were found in one sample sequenced in a study of a mutant IDH1 vaccine in newly diagnosed glioma. The antigens these receptors bind are not known. Using immunoSEQ multiplex PCR, the repertoire was profiled, and TCRdb retains in-frame clones only, with some absent. Of around 56,000 clones listed, about 81% were seen once; the top ten hold 7.5% to 10%. Time point denoted: week 23, last vaccination. Doses comprised 300 ug of mutant IDH1 20-mer peptide each, plus topical imiquimod. This specimen was PBMCs, taken from a glioma patient whose treatment included an IDH1 peptide vaccine. Receptor source: a woman aged 40 to 50 with glioma. Some clones in this sample may be carry-over from other donors' samples.

CDR3 sequence reads: CASSLVRGRYEQYF. CDR3 sequence (DNA): TGCGCCAGCAGCTTAGTCAGGGGACGGTACGAGCAGTACTTC. The V gene is TRBV5-1, the J gene TRBJ2-7; the D gene is possibly TRBD1 (6 bases). Germline values: CDR1 SGHRS, CDR2 YFSETQ. The length of the CDR3 is 14 residues. Trimming pared 2 bases from V and 4 bases from J, leaving 13 bases between.

V and J are TRBV9 and TRBJ2-1; D is undetermined. This CDR3 comprises 11 residues. V shed 5 bases and J shed 9 bases, with 9 bases lying between them. Germline CDR1 and CDR2: SGDLS and YYNGEE. CDR3: CASSQAGEQFF. CDR3 nucleotides: TGTGCCAGCAGTCAAGCCGGTGAGCAGTTCTTC. The full variable domain, its missing parts supplied by reference TRBV9 and TRBJ2-1, is DSGVTQTPKHLITATGQRVTLRCSPRSGDLSVYWYQQSLDQGLQFLIQYYNGEERAKGNILERFSAQQFPDLHSELNLSSLELGDSALYFCASSQAGEQFFGPGTRLTVL.

The gene calls are TRBV2 and TRBJ1-1; D perhaps matches TRBD1 (5 bases). The V end was cut by 8 bases, the J end by 5 bases, with 18 bases between. Germline assignment: CDR1 SNHLY and CDR2 FYNNEI. CDR3 length equals 14 residues. This chain's CDR3 is CASSGEGRRTEAFF. The CDR3 nucleotides are TGTGCCAGCTCCGGGGAGGGGAGACGAACTGAAGCTTTCTTT.

This clone was seen more than once but under ten times. The V gene is TRBV19, the J gene TRBJ1-5, with D unresolved. This CDR3 has 14 amino acids. The ends were cut back, 8 bases at V and 6 bases at J, with 17 bases in the middle. The germline CDR1 and CDR2 sequences are LNHDA and SQIVND (reference sequence). The CDR3 loop is CASRMGGNGQPQHF. For the CDR3, the DNA is TGTGCCAGTCGCATGGGAGGGAACGGTCAGCCCCAGCATTTT.

The rearrangement joins TRBV5-1 to TRBJ2-2; D might be TRBD2 (6 bases). CDR3 size: 15 residues. Trimming took 2 bases from V and 1 from J, leaving 9 bases between them. Per the germline V gene, CDR1 is SGHRS and CDR2 is YFSETQ. CDR3 DNA sequence: TGCGCCAGCAGCTTTCCCGGGGGGAACACCGGGGAGCTGTTTTTT. Translating it yields CASSFPGGNTGELFF.

This chain uses TRBV5-1 with TRBJ1-6; D gene unclear. V dropped 1 base and J dropped 7 bases, with 15 bases sitting between them. This CDR3 is built from 16 residues. The germline V gene has CDR1 SGHRS and CDR2 YFSETQ. CDR3 loop: CASSLTVSSRNSPLHF. The DNA for the CDR3 is TGCGCCAGCAGCTTGACAGTCTCTTCAAGGAATTCACCCCTCCACTTT. Based on the CDR3 plus reference TRBV5-1 and TRBJ1-6, the full variable domain is KAGVTQTPRYLIKTRGQQVTLSCSPISGHRSVSWYQQTPGQGLQFLFEYFSETQRNKGNFPGRFSGRQFSNSRSEMNVSTLELGDSALYLCASSLTVSSRNSPLHFGNGTRLTVT.

This chain joins TRBV25-1 and TRBJ1-2, with a tentative D call TRBD1 (6 bases). Germline V lookup: CDR1 MGHDK, CDR2 SYGVNS. V dropped 2 bases and J dropped 7 bases, with 17 bases sitting between them. The CDR3 spans 15 residues. The CDR3, as DNA: TGTGCCAGCAGTGAAGGCGGGCAGGGGCTCTTTGGCTACACCTTC. It is translated as CASSEGGQGLFGYTF.

A single count supports this clone. The rearrangement links TRBV6-5 to TRBJ2-2, with a weak D call TRBD2 (6 bases). Germline V gives CDR1 MNHEY, CDR2 SVGAGI. This CDR3 region has 16 residues. V gave up 2 bases and J gave up 2 bases, with 12 bases separating them. The CDR3 sequence is CASSYAGILNTGELFF. CDR3 nucleotides: TGTGCCAGCAGTTACGCGGGGATCCTTAACACCGGGGAGCTGTTTTTT.

This chain connects TRBV10-3 to TRBJ1-2; no definite D call. Between the trimmed V and J ends, which lost 2 bases and 4 bases, there was a span of 8 bases. Germline CDR1 reads ENHRY; CDR2 reads SYGVKD. The CDR3 extends over 13 amino acids. CDR3 nucleotide sequence: TGTGCCATCAGTGAGGGACCAGCCTATGGCTACACCTTC. This sequence encodes CAISEGPAYGYTF.

This chain links TRBV6-6 with TRBJ1-3; the D is unclear. In germline, CDR1 is MNHNY, CDR2 SVGAGI (reference sequence). The V end was cut by 0 bases, the J end by 0 bases, with 9 bases between. The CDR3 loop spans 16 amino acids. In nucleotides, the CDR3 is TGTGCCAGCAGTTACTCGGGAAGGTCCTCTGGAAACACCATATATTTT. Translated, it gives CASSYSGRSSGNTIYF.

V usage is TRBV29-1 and J usage is TRBJ2-7, with D perhaps TRBD1 (5 bases). Deletions cut 7 bases from V and 2 bases from J, with 18 bases between. Germline-derived CDR1 and CDR2 are SQVTM and ANQGSEA. CDR3 length equals 14 residues. In DNA, the CDR3 is TGCAGCGCCGTTAAATCGACAGCCACCTACGAGCAGTACTTC. As protein: CSAVKSTATYEQYF.

This chain uses TRBV4-1 with TRBJ1-2; no clear D. The CDR3 sequence is 15 residues long. Germline CDR1 is MGHRA and CDR2 is YSYEKL. With 4 bases removed from V and 2 bases from J, the gap between germline ends came to 14 bases. For the CDR3, the DNA is TGCGCCAGCAGCCTTGATAGGTGGGAGAACTATGGCTACACCTTC. It codes for CASSLDRWENYGYTF.

The chain links TRBV29-1 to TRBJ2-2, with 9 bases fitting TRBD2. CDR1 and CDR2 (germline): SQVTM, ANQGSEA. V dropped 4 bases and J dropped 0; count of bases not matched to a gene: 0. This CDR3 contains 14 residues. Here the CDR3 reads CSVASGANTGELFF. In DNA, the CDR3 is TGCAGCGTTGCTAGCGGGGCGAACACCGGGGAGCTGTTTTTT.

The chain employs TRBV6-6 and TRBJ2-7; D is undetermined. The V and J ends lost 5 bases and 7 bases respectively, with 18 bases between them. Germline V gene lookup returns CDR1 MNHNY and CDR2 SVGAGI (reference sequence). The CDR3 length is 14 residues. CDR3 DNA: TGTGCCAGCAGTATTAGCTCCTTATCTGGGGAGCAGTACTTC. Protein product: CASSISSLSGEQYF.

Remarks on this clone: Sequence at one end of the junction differs from germline and may be a read error. J is TRBJ2-7 and V is TRBV6-1; 8 positions match TRBD2. Germline loops: CDR1 MNHNS, CDR2 SASEGT. CDR3 length: 14 amino acids. This CDR3 is CATRNRGGRPVAIF. DNA of the CDR3: TGTGCCACCCGGAACCGGGGGGGACGGCCGGTGGCCATATTC.

This clone showed up just a few times. This rearrangement joins TRBV2 to TRBJ1-6, with D unresolved. Germline values: CDR1 SNHLY, CDR2 FYNNEI. This CDR3 contains 18 residues. The ends were cut back, 3 bases at V and 0 bases at J, with 15 bases in the middle. As DNA, the CDR3 is TGTGCCAGCAGTGATACGGGAGACCTTAGCTCCTATAATTCACCCCTCCACTTT. This translates into CASSDTGDLSSYNSPLHF.

This clone was recorded a few times. The rearrangement links TRBV5-1 to TRBJ1-1; 8 nucleotides line up with TRBD1. V lost 4 bases and J lost 1; bases outside the gene matches: 3. Germline CDR1 and CDR2: SGHRS and YFSETQ. The CDR3 length is 14 residues. The CDR3 bases are TGCGCCAGCAGCCAGGGGGCGAAGAACACTGAAGCTTTCTTT. Translation: CASSQGAKNTEAFF.

This chain joins TRBV19 and TRBJ2-5; D is possibly TRBD1 (5 bases). The CDR3 has 14 amino acids. V was clipped by 6 bases and J by 5 bases, with 16 bases between them. Germline CDR1 LNHDA, CDR2 SQIVND (reference sequence). DNA for the CDR3: TGTGCCAGTAGGGGCAGGGAAGTGTGGGAGACCCAGTACTTC. Translating it yields CASRGREVWETQYF.

V and J are TRBV5-1 and TRBJ2-5; D possibly corresponds to TRBD1 (6 bases). Between the trimmed V and J ends, which lost 0 bases and 5 bases, there was a span of 14 bases. The CDR3 spans 15 residues. Germline values: CDR1 SGHRS, CDR2 YFSETQ. CDR3 residues: CASSLDQGRGETQYF. As DNA, the CDR3 is TGCGCCAGCAGCTTGGATCAGGGGCGAGGGGAGACCCAGTACTTC.

This chain uses TRBV5-8 with TRBJ2-1, with 8 positions matching TRBD1. Trimming at V came to 6 bases and at J to 9 bases, leaving 14 bases not matched to a gene. The CDR3 totals 15 residues. Germline loops: CDR1 SGHTS, CDR2 YDEGEE. The CDR3 sequence is CASTKVRTGTSEQFF. The DNA for the CDR3 is TGTGCCAGCACCAAGGTTAGGACAGGGACAAGTGAGCAGTTCTTC.

The chain links TRBV19 to TRBJ1-4; D call uncertain. This CDR3 spans 12 amino acids. With 8 bases removed from V and 7 bases from J, the gap between germline ends came to 11 bases. From germline, CDR1 is LNHDA and CDR2 SQIVND (reference sequence). The CDR3 reads CASEGGGEKLFF. The CDR3 DNA is TGTGCCAGTGAGGGTGGTGGTGAAAAACTGTTTTTT.